Only a few counts were recorded for the clone carrying this T cell receptor (beta chain). Its antigen is currently unknown. The germline gene is not matched at one end of the junction; a read error may be the cause. This sample stems from a study of read filtering for tumor transcriptome and immune sequencing. Germline loops: CDR1 MNHEY, CDR2 SMNVEV (reference sequence). This CDR3 contains 12 residues. Study observations and caveats: In IR-seq, single-read clonotypes were roughly 82% of clonotypes but approximately 3.5% of reads. IR-seq and RNA-seq agreed better without single-read clonotypes. The sorted CD138-negative fraction was a mixed bone marrow immune population, not purified T cells.

The library was built from around 400 ng RNA with molecular barcoded adaptors for alpha/delta and beta/gamma chains. TCRdb fed the reads into MiXCR, producing one record per CDR3 protein. There are under 150,000 distinct CDR3 sequences in the sample; roughly 13% occur only once, and under 9% lies in the top ten. J is TRBJ2-1 and V is TRBV27, with D possibly matching TRBD1 (5 bases). Source material: a population of CD138-negative cells sorted from bone marrow. The TCR was taken from a donor aged 40 or older with multiple myeloma. In DNA, the CDR3 is TGTGCCAGCAGTTTCTCAGGGTCTGAGCAGTCCTTC. Translating gives CASSFSGSEQSF.